The rows below give T cell receptor beta chains drawn from one sample of a study of STAT5B mutations in CD4+ large granular lymphocyte leukemia. The repertoire was sequenced with immunoSEQ multiplex PCR; TCRdb's copy has only in-frame clones and lacks some. The data contain approximately 32,000 clones, over 65% of them singletons. Sequenced input: CD4+ T cells from blood buffy coats. Receptors originate from a human donor in good health. Each CDR3 is given with its conserved first and last residue.

V: TRBV2
CDR3: CASRRGGRLGAYEQYF

V: TRBV9
CDR3: CASSVQYF

V: TRBV7-2
CDR3: CASSEGLAGDSSYNEQFF

V: TRBV2
CDR3: CASTNRGRGTDTQYF

V: TRBV9
CDR3: CASSVVGYGGYTF

V: TRBV11-2
CDR3: CASSPRLAGVYNEQFF

V: TRBV12-5
CDR3: CASGLSSTGELFF

V: TRBV4-2
CDR3: CASSQGGQGVYGYTF

V: TRBV5-1
CDR3: CASRRGDSTDTQYF

V: TRBV7-2
CDR3: CASSSSRGTYNEQFF

V: TRBV5-1
CDR3: CASRHIAGYDEKLFF

V: TRBV4-3
CDR3: CASSQVVSSSAKNIQYF

V: TRBV19
CDR3: CASSISGVYQNTGELFF

V: TRBV6-5
CDR3: CASRSRRTSGGEQYF

V: TRBV5-6
CDR3: CASSRSQGAVNYGYTF

V: TRBV10-3
CDR3: CAINDRQNTEAFF

V: TRBV7-6
CDR3: CASSARQGDYGYTF

V: TRBV7-8
CDR3: CASSFIQGHGNTIYF

V: TRBV30
CDR3: CAGKRTPQNTEAFF

V: TRBV7-8
CDR3: CASSSRAGNEQFF

V: TRBV6-6
CDR3: CASSYSNDEQYF

V: TRBV19
CDR3: CATGTAGNTIYF

V: TRBV6-5
CDR3: CASARSTMNTEAFF

V: TRBV9
CDR3: CASSVREGGELFF

V: TRBV7-2
CDR3: CASSLALGGTYNEQFF

V: TRBV9
CDR3: CASSVVRGSGANVLTF

V: TRBV10-3
CDR3: CAISESQDEQFF

V: TRBV5-1
CDR3: CASRKDTYSNQPQHF

V: TRBV18
CDR3: CASSPRSGGGFSYNEQFF

V: TRBV28
CDR3: CASRTQETQYF

V: TRBV5-1
CDR3: CASSLAGRPDTQYF

V: TRBV23-1
CDR3: CASSPRQLNQPQHF

V: TRBV6-5
CDR3: CASRPQDRGTEAFF